What follows are 10 T cell receptor beta chains derived from one specimen sequenced in a study of blood T cell repertoires in COVID-19. Libraries were prepared by immunoSEQ multiplex PCR; TCRdb keeps only in-frame clonotypes and omits some of them. This sample has 130,000 or so clones; about nine tenths occur once, and the top ten carry 2.5% to 3%. Sequenced sample: peripheral blood. Every receptor here comes from a human donor with COVID-19, enrolled during active disease. The donor label of this sample is uncertain.

V and J are TRBV9 and TRBJ2-6; no definite D call. Germline loops: CDR1 SGDLS, CDR2 YYNGEE. Trimming stripped 2 bases from V and 0 bases from J, with 6 bases between. The CDR3 runs to 15 residues. In DNA, the CDR3 is TGTGCCAGCAGCGTTTTCAGCTCTGGGGCCAACGTCCTGACTTTC. Translated, it gives CASSVFSSGANVLTF.

The gene calls are TRBV13 and TRBJ1-2; TRBD1 is a possible D gene (6 bases). The V end was cut by 5 bases, the J end by 8 bases, with 12 bases between. The CDR3 extends over 12 amino acids. Germline V gives CDR1 PRHDT, CDR2 FYEKMQ (reference sequence). The CDR3 spells CASSNRVGGYTF. CDR3 in DNA: TGTGCCAGCAGCAACAGGGTCGGGGGCTACACCTTC.

For this clone: This CDR3 is missing its conserved last phenylalanine or tryptophan, likely due to a read error. The chain joins TRBV30 to TRBJ1-1, with a possible D match to TRBD1 (6 bases). Per germline, CDR1 GTSNPN and CDR2 SVGIG (reference sequence). Trimming left V 7 bases short and J 4 bases short, with 19 bases between. The CDR3 is 14 amino acids. The CDR3 bases are TGTGCCTACTCCAGGGGATACTACACCACTGAAGCTTTCTCT. Protein product: CAYSRGYYTTEAFS.

The chain joins TRBV28 to TRBJ2-7, with TRBD2 matching over 7 bases. CDR1 and CDR2 (germline): MDHEN, SYDVKM. This CDR3 spans 15 amino acids. J gave up 5 bases and V 5 bases, and 12 bases lay outside the gene matches. In DNA, the CDR3 is TGTGCCAGCAGTGACAGCGGGATGACTGCCCACGAGCAGTACTTC. Translated, it gives CASSDSGMTAHEQYF.

CDR3 nucleotide sequence: TGTGCAAGTCGCTTAGAGACTACCTTTGACACCGGGGAGCTGTTTTTT. This gives the protein CASRLETTFDTGELFF. V and J are TRBV12-2 and TRBJ2-2; TRBD2 is the table's D call and was not checked against the DNA. TRBV12-2 is listed as a pseudogene. The CDR3 is 16 residues long.

The chain has TRBV7-3 and TRBJ2-1; a weak D match, TRBD2 (6 bases). The CDR3 has 15 amino acids. Germline lookup yields CDR1 SGHTA and CDR2 FQGTGA. The V and J ends lost 5 bases and 10 bases respectively, with 21 bases between them. CDR3 amino acids: CASSPTGLSQREQFF. The CDR3 DNA reads as TGTGCCAGCAGCCCGACGGGACTTTCCCAGCGCGAGCAGTTCTTC.

The chain couples TRBV29-1 to TRBJ2-1, with 7 bases lining up with TRBD2. This CDR3 is built from 13 residues. Germline values: CDR1 SQVTM, CDR2 ANQGSEA. Trimming cost V 7 bases and J 5 bases; bases outside gene matches: 8. CDR3 sequence reads: CSAALGGNNEQFF. The CDR3 DNA follows: TGCAGCGCTGCGTTGGGGGGGAACAATGAGCAGTTCTTC.

V and J are TRBV18 and TRBJ1-1; the D gene is possibly TRBD1 (6 bases). Germline CDR1 reads KGHSH; CDR2 reads LQKENI. The length of the CDR3 is 17 residues. V was trimmed by 3 bases and J by 1 base, leaving 18 bases between them. The CDR3 coding sequence is TGTGCCAGCTCACCCCAAGAGGACAGTCGGGGGAACACTGAAGCTTTCTTT. Protein product: CASSPQEDSRGNTEAFF.

This chain links TRBV7-9 with TRBJ2-7; 11 bases fit TRBD2. Germline V gene data show CDR1 as SEHNR and CDR2 as FQNEAQ (reference sequence). The trim removed 4 bases at V and 0 bases at J, leaving 2 bases unmatched. The CDR3 has 15 residues. This chain's CDR3 is CASSSGLAVSYEQYF. The DNA of the CDR3 is TGTGCCAGCAGCTCGGGACTAGCGGTCTCCTACGAGCAGTACTTC.

This clone was detected only once. This sample also contains other DNA sequences that code for the same CDR3. The chain has TRBV5-1 and TRBJ2-5; D is possibly TRBD1 (6 bases). The CDR3 runs 13 residues. CDR1 and CDR2 (germline): SGHRS, YFSETQ. Trimming stripped 0 bases from V and 5 bases from J, with 8 bases between. CDR3 in amino acids: CASSLGGQETQYF. Here the CDR3 DNA reads TGCGCCAGCAGCTTGGGGGGGCAGGAGACCCAGTACTTC. Full variable domain (rest looked up from reference TRBV5-1 and TRBJ2-5): KAGVTQTPRYLIKTRGQQVTLSCSPISGHRSVSWYQQTPGQGLQFLFEYFSETQRNKGNFPGRFSGRQFSNSRSEMNVSTLELGDSALYLCASSLGGQETQYFGPGTRLLVL.